The present TCR beta chain was sequenced within a study of T cell responses to AZD1222 COVID-19 vaccine (dated by TCRdb to the early 2020s). Concerning the study at large: Because spike-specific TCR depth and breadth did not differ between the two schedules, AZD1222 recipients who got a second dose at roughly 4 weeks were pooled with those who got a second dose at roughly 12 weeks. A total of 230 to 250 trial participants underwent TCR sequencing, of whom roughly 210 had received two doses of AZD1222 and around 25 had received two doses of the MenACWY control vaccine. Trial participants were enrolled by age into subgroups of 18-55, 56-69 and 70-plus years, and around 140, 26 and 57 TCR-sequenced participants, respectively, were included in these subgroups. On the study overall, not on this receptor specifically: After two AZD1222 doses, spike-specific TCR breadth and depth were significantly higher than at day 0 and than in MenACWY recipients. The vaccine-associated CD4 TCRs covered the entire spike protein, and the dominant responses fell in regions 160-218 and 743-854. Conclusions about previously exposed vaccinees are limited because only a handful of AZD1222 recipients were SARS-CoV-2 seropositive at baseline. Because no samples from the day 14 peak response were available, repertoires could be characterized only after the peak T cell response. In the small 56-69-year group, the increase in depth fell short of significance, most likely because of low power. Reportedly, almost half of the unique spike-specific TCRs recognized epitopes lying outside the regions that are mutated in the B.1.351 and B.1.1.7 variants. Participants were mostly white British and included more females than males, and it was suggested by the authors that clonal diversity may have been underestimated.

The time point label corresponds to: baseline before first vaccination. Vaccinee samples came from UK trials COV001 and COV002, including a single-blind randomized controlled phase 2/3 trial of AZD1222 (ChAdOx1 nCoV-19) in healthy adults. Trial participant PBMC samples were collected at day 0 and day 28 after the second dose for TCRbeta chain sequencing. The CDR3 regions of human TCRbeta chains were analyzed by immunosequencing. As for the authors' bioinformatics: TCRs in the repertoires were matched against a reference library of SARS-CoV-2-specific TCRs that had been generated with the MIRA antigen-specificity platform. Breadth was defined as the fraction of unique TCRs that were SARS-CoV-2-associated, and depth was defined as the fraction of total T cells that were SARS-CoV-2-associated. Using the MIRA data, each spike-specific TCR was mapped to the spike region that the TCR reacts to and placed in a CD4 or CD8 class. Log10-transformed breadth and depth values were compared by one-way ANOVA with Sidak's multiple comparisons tests. TCRdb stores this immuneACCESS table with in-frame sequences only. Part of the clones is absent; in the studies checked, under half of the shortfall reflects unresolved V genes, and no reason is known for the rest. Clonal size and the V and J genes are those of that table, whereas D and trimming came from the DNA. Here the sample has under 150,000 clones; around nine tenths occur a single time. The ten largest clones add up to around 3.5% of the sample.

From the germline V gene, CDR1 is SGHDN and CDR2 is FVKESK. Inclusive of the bounding cysteine and phenylalanine, the CDR3 is 14 residues long. Only the CDR3 part of the read is kept: 42 bases, read in frame from the first base. The trim is 5 bases for V and 5 bases for J, with a gap of 15 bases between the germline ends. In the case of this clone: Its binding antigen is unknown. There are no base qualities to consult, and no much larger clone falls within one base.

The specimen comprised peripheral blood, sampled on day 0 of AZD1222 vaccination. In this chain, TRBV14 is recombined with TRBJ1-2, with no D gene named confidently. The sequence derives from an adult in good health. The DNA sequence follows: TGTGCCAGCAGCGACAACCGCCGGGCGTATGGCTACACCTTC. This gives the protein CASSDNRRAYGYTF.